This T cell receptor (beta chain) appears in the sequencing data of a study of blood T cells in healthy people across ages. Germline CDR1 reads ENHRY; CDR2 reads SYGVKD. Deletions cut 0 bases from V and 1 base from J, with 12 bases between. There are 16 residues in the CDR3. A second 7 to 11 cycle PCR used barcoded and J-beta primers. Every single cDNA molecule received a tag from a template-switch adaptor with 12 random nucleotides. Each CDR3 protein is one row after TCRdb ran MiXCR on the 5' RACE reads. This table has 1,500,000 or so distinct CDR3 sequences, roughly 64% appearing once. Sequencing was performed on blood. The V and J genes are TRBV10-3 and TRBJ1-1; weak D call: TRBD1 (5 bases). The clonotype was recovered from a man aged 18 to 30 in good health. CDR3 sequence: CAISESPTDPNTEAFF. CDR3 DNA: TGTGCCATCAGTGAGTCGCCGACAGATCCGAACACTGAAGCTTTCTTT.